One and the same sample provided the 12 T cell receptor beta chains below, sequenced in a study of blood T cell repertoires in COVID-19. Libraries were prepared by immunoSEQ multiplex PCR; TCRdb keeps only in-frame clonotypes and omits some of them. The sample has some 100,000 clones, around 90% seen once; the top ten hold 4.8%. Sequences were obtained from peripheral blood. Receptors were obtained from a woman older than 75 with active COVID-19.

The chain is built from TRBV5-6 and TRBJ1-1, with 10 nucleotides matching TRBD1. The CDR3 has 17 amino acids. V gave up 0 bases and J gave up 3 bases; unmatched junction bases: 8. Germline V gene data show CDR1 as SGHDT and CDR2 as YYEEEE. In nucleotides, the CDR3 is TGTGCCAGCAGCTTGGTGGACAGGGGGGCTCCTGACACTGAAGCTTTCTTT. Its translation is CASSLVDRGAPDTEAFF.

V and J are TRBV28 and TRBJ2-5; 7 bases fit TRBD2. The germline gives CDR1 MDHEN, CDR2 SYDVKM. Trimming took 6 bases from V and 1 from J; bases not matched to a gene: 5. The CDR3 runs 14 residues. The CDR3 is CASRGRGSQETQYF. For the CDR3, the DNA is TGTGCCAGCAGGGGGAGGGGATCCCAAGAGACCCAGTACTTC.

The chain uses TRBV30 and TRBJ2-7; 13 nucleotides match TRBD2. V was pared by 2 bases and J by 5 bases, with 3 bases of the junction left unmatched. The CDR3 is 14 amino acids. From germline, CDR1 is GTSNPN and CDR2 SVGIG (reference sequence). DNA of the CDR3: TGTGCCTGGAGTCTGGGGACTAGCGGGGACGAGCAGTACTTC. It translates to CAWSLGTSGDEQYF.

This clone was seen a single time. V and J are TRBV10-3 and TRBJ2-7, with 10 bases fitting TRBD2. Germline loops: CDR1 ENHRY, CDR2 SYGVKD. After removal of 5 bases from V and 3 bases from J, the junction contained 7 bases not matched to a gene. The CDR3 runs to 15 residues. The CDR3 region is CAISSGLAESYEQYF. The CDR3 nucleotides read TGTGCCATCAGTTCTGGACTAGCGGAGAGCTACGAGCAGTACTTC.

V usage is TRBV29-1 and J usage is TRBJ1-3, with D hard to call. This CDR3 contains 12 residues. Per germline, CDR1 SQVTM and CDR2 ANQGSEA. V dropped 4 bases and J dropped 4 bases, with 8 bases sitting between them. The CDR3 bases are TGCAGCGTTGTAAAACAGGGAAACACCATATATTTT. It translates to CSVVKQGNTIYF.

This chain connects TRBV7-8 to TRBJ2-6, with 7 bases identical to TRBD2. This CDR3 contains 16 residues. Trimming removed 4 bases from V and 2 bases from J; junction bases left unmatched: 5. Germline assignment: CDR1 SGHVS and CDR2 FQNEAQ. The CDR3 DNA reads as TGTGCCAGCAGCTCCCCGGGGAGGGCTGGGGCCAACGTCCTGACTTTC. It encodes CASSSPGRAGANVLTF.

CDR3 DNA sequence: TGTGCCAGTAGTATAGATATGGGAGGAGTTTACACCGGGGAGCTGTTTTTT. This gives the protein CASSIDMGGVYTGELFF. This chain uses TRBV19 with TRBJ2-2, with D maybe TRBD2 (6 bases). The V gene's germline CDR1 is LNHDA and CDR2 SQIVND (reference sequence). This CDR3 is built from 17 residues. Trimming stripped 0 bases from V and 3 bases from J, with 14 bases between.

The chain carries TRBV29-1 and TRBJ1-1; D remains unclear. CDR1 SQVTM and CDR2 ANQGSEA come from the germline V gene. CDR3 length: 12 amino acids. Between the trimmed V and J ends, which lost 5 bases and 0 bases, there was a span of 7 bases. This chain's CDR3 is CSVPEVNTEAFF. The CDR3 nucleotides are TGCAGCGTTCCGGAGGTGAACACTGAAGCTTTCTTT. Combining the CDR3 with reference TRBV29-1 and TRBJ1-1 gives the whole variable domain SAVISQKPSRDICQRGTSLTIQCQVDSQVTMMFWYRQQPGQSLTLIATANQGSEATYESGFVIDKFPISRPNLTFSTLTVSNMSPEDSSIYLCSVPEVNTEAFFGQGTRLTVV.

The rearrangement links TRBV7-9 to TRBJ2-7, with TRBD2 matching 7 bases. The V segment lost 0 bases and the J segment 1 base; nucleotides outside the gene matches: 9. The CDR3 loop spans 17 amino acids. Germline V lookup: CDR1 SEHNR, CDR2 FQNEAQ (reference sequence). The CDR3 DNA reads as TGTGCCAGCAGCTTAGCGGGAGGGAACGACGTTTCCTACGAGCAGTACTTC. Translated: CASSLAGGNDVSYEQYF.

J is TRBJ2-1 and V is TRBV9, with TRBD1 identical over 10 bases. Germline assignment: CDR1 SGDLS and CDR2 YYNGEE. There are 16 residues in the CDR3. V gave up 0 bases and J gave up 4 bases; unmatched junction bases: 4. In nucleotides, the CDR3 is TGTGCCAGCAGCGTAGGAAGGGACAGGGGATACAATGAGCAGTTCTTC. Translated, it gives CASSVGRDRGYNEQFF.

The V and J genes are TRBV7-2 and TRBJ1-6; 8 bases match TRBD1. Germline CDR1 is SGHTA and CDR2 is FQGNSA. The V segment lost 0 bases and the J segment 3 bases; nucleotides outside the gene matches: 10. CDR3 length: 19 amino acids. The CDR3 DNA reads as TGTGCCAGCAGCTTAGCTCAGGGGGCCGACGGGTTCTATAATTCACCCCTCCACTTT. Protein product: CASSLAQGADGFYNSPLHF. The entire variable domain, with the rest obtained from reference TRBV7-2 and TRBJ1-6, is as follows: GAGVSQSPSNKVTEKGKDVELRCDPISGHTALYWYRQSLGQGLEFLIYFQGNSAPDKSGLPSDRFSAERTGGSVSTLTIQRTQQEDSAVYLCASSLAQGADGFYNSPLHFGNGTRLTVT.

The chain joins TRBV29-1 to TRBJ1-2; possible D gene TRBD1, 5 bases. This CDR3 has 14 residues. V was pared by 0 bases and J by 8 bases, with 16 bases between. Germline CDR1 SQVTM, CDR2 ANQGSEA. As DNA, the CDR3 is TGCAGCGTTGAAGAGGGGCGGTTAGGTACGGGCTACACCTTC. It specifies CSVEEGRLGTGYTF.